The T cell receptor (beta chain) under discussion was sequenced for a study of blood T cell repertoires in COVID-19. Looking at the study overall: Donors in the United States, Italy and Spain gave samples during acute or convalescent COVID-19. In each case, the material was cDNA or gDNA derived from T cells, B-cell-depleted T cells, or PBMCs.

Sequencing was performed with immunoSEQ multiplex PCR; in TCRdb, only in-frame clones are kept and a portion is missing. The repertoire includes around 270,000 clones, 87% of them detected once, and 2% to 3% sits in the top ten. J was trimmed by 6 bases and V by 1 base; bases with no gene match: 11. Germline V gene lookup returns CDR1 MGHRA and CDR2 YSYEKL. The CDR3 length is 18 residues. Input material: peripheral blood. The genes are TRBV4-1 and TRBJ2-1, with TRBD2 identical over 11 bases. The receptor's source is a woman between 50 and 59 years old with acute or convalescent COVID-19. CDR3 bases: TGCGCCAGCAGCCAAGTGGCTAGCGGGAGGTACTGGGGCAATGAGCAGTTCTTC. Its protein product is CASSQVASGRYWGNEQFF.